This TCR beta chain was identified in a study of blood T cells in healthy people across ages (dated by TCRdb to between 2015 and 2017). Some background on the complete study: In model experiments, template switching captured roughly one uniquely barcoded TCR beta cDNA molecule for every two T cells. The study measured age-related changes in TCR beta repertoire diversity using deep sequencing normalized with unique cDNA molecular identifiers. Four age groups were formed from the donors: young (average approximately 15 years), middle-aged (around 41), aged (over 55) and long-lived (roughly 81). To avoid experimental bias, donors of different ages were spread randomly across the sequencing lanes. For two donors (one aged 18 to 29 and one aged 80 or older), the study analyzed two additional independent replicas of 1 million unique cDNA reads from the same blood draw. The full study reports these points: Donor CMV infection status was unknown, potentially confounding age-related changes in expanded clonotypes. As age increased, observed TCR beta diversity per million T cells dropped in a roughly linear way, and a significant reduction was already evident by age 40. Since profiling was done on bulk unsorted PBMCs, naive and antigen-experienced compartments could not be conclusively compared. A strong correlation was found between observed TCR beta diversity and the percentage of naive T cells measured by flow cytometry. Total diversity estimates from one million sequenced T cells were considered lower bounds and underestimates. Compared with the aged group, the long-lived group had more naive CD4+ T cells, fewer expanded clones and increased TCR diversity, a pattern suggesting age selection.

Library generation was performed with 5' RACE. The sequencing machine was an Illumina HiSeq 2500. A second 7 to 11 cycle PCR used a sample-barcoded 5' primer and a J-beta primer mix. Each TCR beta cDNA molecule received a unique molecular identifier from a template-switch 5' adaptor carrying 12 random nucleotides. At least 3 million CDR3-containing paired-end reads were obtained from each sample. All of the RNA was converted into first-strand cDNA using the Mint cDNA synthesis kit, with a TRBC-specific oligonucleotide serving as the primer. All cDNA was treated with uracil-DNA glycosylase and then went through a first 18-cycle PCR with the universal primers M1SS and BC2_uni_R. The published analysis was carried out like this. For normalization, 1 million high-quality reads, each with a distinct molecular identifier, were randomly selected from each sample. Instead of being binned into consensus sequences, reads that shared molecular identifiers were thrown out. MiTCR, with a Q25 quality threshold and the strictest error-elimination algorithm, was used for CDR3 identification, clonotype clustering and error correction. A nonparametric unseen species model using Euler transformation provided a lower-bound estimate of total TCR beta diversity. The public sequencing data were trimmed at Q25 with fastp and processed into clonotypes with MiXCR by TCRdb, which kept only in-frame beta chains. Each entry is one CDR3 protein sequence, shown with its most common DNA and genes. The V and J calls follow TCRdb's processing rather than the paper's. For this sample the table gives 1.5 million to 2 million distinct CDR3 sequences, of which around 50% were detected only once. The ten largest clonotypes hold 2.1% of the sample.

Regarding this clonotype: Its recognized antigen is unknown. The sample holds no much larger clone one base away, and base qualities are not on file.

The donors were 40 or so Caucasian individuals from Russia, aged roughly 6 to 100 years, who were systemically healthy. Each donor gave 8 to 10 milliliters of peripheral blood, drawn into EDTA-treated Vacutainer tubes. Ficoll-Paque density-gradient centrifugation was used to isolate PBMCs, with at least 6 million obtained per sample. Trizol reagent was used to extract total RNA from the PBMCs, yielding at least 6 micrograms per sample. Naive CD45RAhigh/CD27high T cell percentages were measured by flow cytometry on a PBMC aliquot from every donor. At the junction V is shortened by 3 bases and J by 1 base, with 5 bases in between. CDR1 SNHLY and CDR2 FYNNEI are derived from the germline V gene. The CDR3 goes from the cysteine to the phenylalanine over 13 residues. Of the read, only the CDR3 DNA is kept; its 39 bases are in frame from base 1.

This TCR came from a middle-aged woman in good health. The sample taken for sequencing was blood. In this chain, TRBV2 is recombined with TRBJ2-3; the D segment cannot be called with confidence. In nucleotides, the sequence is TGTGCCAGCAGTGATACCTGCACAGATACGCAGTATTTT. This encodes CASSDTCTDTQYF.